This T cell receptor (beta chain) was obtained from a study of low-dose radiotherapy and immunotherapy resistance in tumors. Turning to the study itself: The fractionation for Cohort 1 was 0.5 Gy per fraction every 2 weeks, totaling 6.5 Gy.

The germline V gene has CDR1 MNHNS and CDR2 SASEGT. This CDR3 has 16 amino acids. With 1 base removed from V and 0 bases from J, the gap between germline ends came to 12 bases. Low-dose radiotherapy, low-dose cyclophosphamide, aspirin, ipilimumab and nivolumab were all given to the donors. Alpha and beta chains were covered, as first-strand cDNA relied on TRAV- and TRBV-specific primers. TCRs underwent 15 to 25 PCR cycles of amplification with a constant-region primer and V-primer adapter. Each CDR3 protein is one row after TCRdb ran MiXCR on the reads. The sample carries 7,000 to 8,500 distinct CDR3 sequences, around 84% recorded once.

This receptor was taken from a human donor with advanced metastatic prostate, ovarian, gallbladder or colorectal cancer (not recorded which). This table probably holds off-target reads from a library built for another chain. The chain has TRBV6-1 and TRBJ1-2; no reliable D call. The CDR3 is CASSEVVTFANYGYTF. CDR3 in DNA: TGTGCCAGCAGTGAAGTGGTAACGTTCGCTAACTATGGCTACACCTTC.